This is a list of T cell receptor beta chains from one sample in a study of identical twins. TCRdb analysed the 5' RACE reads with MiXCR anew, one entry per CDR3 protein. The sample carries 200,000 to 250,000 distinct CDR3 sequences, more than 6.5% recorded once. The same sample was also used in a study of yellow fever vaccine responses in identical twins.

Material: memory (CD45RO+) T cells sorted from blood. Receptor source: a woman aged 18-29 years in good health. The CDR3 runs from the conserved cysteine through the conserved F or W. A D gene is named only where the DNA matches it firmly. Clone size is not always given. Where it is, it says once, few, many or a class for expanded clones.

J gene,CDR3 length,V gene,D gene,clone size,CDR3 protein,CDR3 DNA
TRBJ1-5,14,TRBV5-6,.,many,CASSGGGRNQPQHF,TGTGCCAGCAGCGGAGGGGGGCGCAATCAGCCCCAGCATTTT
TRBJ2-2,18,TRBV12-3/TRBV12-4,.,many,CASSNPTVALRNTGELFF,TGTGCCAGCAGTAACCCGACTGTCGCTCTAAGGAACACCGGGGAGCTGTTTTTT
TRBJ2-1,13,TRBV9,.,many,CASSVARGDEQFF,TGTGCCAGCAGCGTAGCCCGCGGGGATGAGCAGTTCTTC
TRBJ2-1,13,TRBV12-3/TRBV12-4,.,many,CASSFGAINEQFF,TGTGCCAGCAGTTTTGGAGCGATCAATGAGCAGTTCTTC
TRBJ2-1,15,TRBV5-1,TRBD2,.,CASSLATSGRNEQFF,TGCGCCAGCAGCTTGGCGACTAGCGGGAGGAATGAGCAGTTCTTC
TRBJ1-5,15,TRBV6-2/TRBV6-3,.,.,CASSYWRSSNQPQHF,TGTGCCAGCAGTTACTGGCGGAGCTCCAATCAGCCCCAGCATTTT
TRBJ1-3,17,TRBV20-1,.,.,CCARDLIGTHSGNTIYF,TGCTGTGCTAGAGATCTGATAGGGACTCACTCTGGAAACACCATATATTTT
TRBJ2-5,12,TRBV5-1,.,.,CASKLVQETQYF,TGCGCCAGCAAGCTGGTTCAAGAGACCCAGTACTTC
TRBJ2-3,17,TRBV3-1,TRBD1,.,CASSQRTGGASTDTQYF,TGTGCCAGCAGCCAGCGGACAGGGGGCGCGTCCACAGATACGCAGTATTTT
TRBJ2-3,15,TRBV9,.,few,CASSADTGRGDTQYF,TGTGCCAGCAGCGCTGACACAGGGCGAGGGGATACGCAGTATTTT
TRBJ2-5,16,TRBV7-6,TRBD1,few,CASSLERTGARGTQYF,TGTGCCAGCAGCTTAGAGAGGACAGGAGCAAGAGGGACCCAGTACTTC
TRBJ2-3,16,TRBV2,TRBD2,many,CASSERSGSFSDTQYF,TGTGCCAGCAGTGAGAGAAGCGGGAGTTTCTCAGATACGCAGTATTTT
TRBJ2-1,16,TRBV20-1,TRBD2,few,CCASVSGRRSYNEQFF,TGCTGTGCTAGTGTTAGCGGGAGGAGGAGCTACAATGAGCAGTTCTTC
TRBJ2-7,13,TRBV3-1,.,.,CASSQPGGREQYF,TGTGCCAGCAGCCAACCAGGAGGGCGGGAGCAGTACTTC
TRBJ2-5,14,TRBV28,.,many,CASSIQSTQETQYF,TGTGCCAGCTCCATTCAGAGTACCCAAGAGACCCAGTACTTC
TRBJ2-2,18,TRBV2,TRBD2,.,CASSERSLAGGLTGELFF,TGTGCCAGCAGTGAACGTTCTCTAGCGGGGGGGCTCACCGGGGAGCTGTTTTTT
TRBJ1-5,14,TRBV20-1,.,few,CSVPPQGSNQPQHF,TGCAGTGTCCCTCCACAGGGTAGCAATCAGCCCCAGCATTTT
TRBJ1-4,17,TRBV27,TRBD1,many,CASSLTSMTGSNEKLFF,TGTGCCAGCAGTTTAACCTCCATGACAGGGTCTAATGAAAAACTGTTTTTT
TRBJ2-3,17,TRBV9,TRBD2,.,CASSVDFLAGVADTQYF,TGTGCCAGCAGCGTAGATTTCCTAGCGGGGGTGGCAGATACGCAGTATTTT
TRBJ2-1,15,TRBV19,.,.,CARSPLPADFNEQFF,TGTGCCAGAAGTCCCCTCCCAGCGGACTTCAATGAGCAGTTCTTC
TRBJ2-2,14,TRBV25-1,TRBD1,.,CASCQGARTGELFF,TGTGCCAGCTGCCAGGGGGCGCGGACCGGGGAGCTGTTTTTT
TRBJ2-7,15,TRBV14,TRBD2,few,CASSPTSGGHYEQYF,TGTGCCAGCAGCCCGACTAGCGGGGGGCACTACGAGCAGTACTTC
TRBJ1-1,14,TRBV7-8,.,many,CASSLGAKNTEAFF,TGTGCCAGCAGCTTAGGGGCAAAGAACACTGAAGCTTTCTTT
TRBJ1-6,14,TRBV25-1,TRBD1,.,CASRTGAYNSPLHF,TGTGCCAGCCGAACAGGGGCCTATAATTCACCCCTCCACTTT
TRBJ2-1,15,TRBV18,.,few,CASSAPGGGGNEQFF,TGTGCCAGCTCAGCCCCCGGAGGAGGGGGCAATGAGCAGTTCTTC
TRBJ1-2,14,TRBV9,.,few,CASSAHSGNYGYTF,TGTGCCAGCAGCGCCCACAGCGGGAACTATGGCTACACCTTC
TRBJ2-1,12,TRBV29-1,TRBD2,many,CSGTSGDNEQFF,TGCAGCGGGACTAGCGGGGACAATGAGCAGTTCTTC
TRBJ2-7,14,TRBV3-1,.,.,CASSRLGLSYEQYF,TGTGCCAGCAGCCGATTGGGCCTCTCCTACGAGCAGTACTTC
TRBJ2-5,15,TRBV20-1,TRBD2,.,CSARTSGSSMETQYF,TGCAGTGCTAGAACTAGCGGGAGTAGTATGGAGACCCAGTACTTC
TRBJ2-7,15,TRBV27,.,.,CASSSRRLSSYEQYF,TGTGCCAGCAGTTCCCGCAGGTTGTCTTCCTACGAGCAGTACTTC
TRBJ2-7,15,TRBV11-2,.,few,CASSFTVGETYEQYF,TGTGCCAGCAGCTTTACGGTGGGTGAGACCTACGAGCAGTACTTC
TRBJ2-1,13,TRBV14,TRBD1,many,CASSARGPSEQFF,TGTGCCAGCAGCGCGAGGGGGCCTTCTGAGCAGTTCTTC
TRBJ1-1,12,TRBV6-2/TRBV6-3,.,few,CASSYGPTEAFF,TGTGCCAGCAGTTATGGTCCGACTGAAGCTTTCTTT
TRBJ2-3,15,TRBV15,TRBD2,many,CATSKPGLAIDTQYF,TGTGCCACCAGCAAACCCGGACTAGCGATAGATACGCAGTATTTT
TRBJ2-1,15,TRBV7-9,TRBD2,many,CASSLLGLEGTGQFF,TGTGCCAGCAGCCTATTGGGACTAGAGGGCACCGGGCAGTTCTTC
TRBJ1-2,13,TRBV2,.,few,CASSDTGSDGYTF,TGTGCCAGCAGTGACACCGGGTCTGATGGCTACACCTTC
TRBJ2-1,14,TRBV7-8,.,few,CASSRRELEDEQFF,TGTGCCAGCAGCCGCAGGGAACTGGAGGATGAGCAGTTCTTC
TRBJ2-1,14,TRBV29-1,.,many,CSVEDPRIRNEQFF,TGCAGCGTTGAAGACCCCAGGATAAGAAATGAGCAGTTCTTC
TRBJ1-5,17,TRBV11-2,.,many,CASSLEIHRTGNQPQHF,TGTGCCAGCAGCTTAGAAATTCATCGGACGGGCAATCAGCCCCAGCATTTT
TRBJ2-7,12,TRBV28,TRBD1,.,CASWDRANEQYF,TGTGCCAGCTGGGACAGGGCCAACGAGCAGTACTTC
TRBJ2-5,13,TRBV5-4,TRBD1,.,CASSTGQEETQYF,TGTGCCAGCAGCACCGGACAGGAGGAGACCCAGTACTTC
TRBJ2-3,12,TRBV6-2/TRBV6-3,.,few,CASSYLPDTQYF,TGTGCCAGCAGTTATTTGCCAGATACGCAGTATTTT
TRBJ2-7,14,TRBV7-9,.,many,CASSLETVSYEQYF,TGTGCCAGCAGCTTAGAGACAGTCTCCTACGAGCAGTACTTC
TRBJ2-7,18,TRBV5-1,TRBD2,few,CASSLGGQTSARSYEQYF,TGCGCCAGCAGCTTGGGGGGCCAGACTAGCGCGAGGAGCTACGAGCAGTACTTC
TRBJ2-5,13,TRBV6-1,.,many,CASTPAQGGTQYF,TGTGCCAGCACCCCCGCCCAGGGAGGGACCCAGTACTTC
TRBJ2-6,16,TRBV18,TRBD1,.,CASSPPTGGGANVLTF,TGTGCCAGCTCACCCCCAACAGGGGGTGGGGCCAACGTCCTGACTTTC
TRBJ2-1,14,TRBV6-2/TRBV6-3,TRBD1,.,CASSSPGQDNEQFF,TGTGCCAGCAGTTCCCCGGGACAGGACAATGAGCAGTTCTTC
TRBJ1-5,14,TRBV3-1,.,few,CASSQAGLGQPQHF,TGTGCCAGCAGTCAGGCAGGGCTGGGCCAGCCCCAGCATTTT
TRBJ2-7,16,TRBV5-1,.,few,CASSLLGQTSSYEQYF,TGCGCCAGCAGCCTCCTGGGGCAGACTAGCTCCTACGAGCAGTACTTC
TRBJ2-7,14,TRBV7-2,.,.,CASSLFTGVYEQYF,TGTGCCAGCAGCTTATTTACGGGGGTCTACGAGCAGTACTTC
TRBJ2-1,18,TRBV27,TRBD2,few,CARRLAGGLGGAYNEQFF,TGTGCCCGCAGACTAGCGGGAGGGCTCGGGGGGGCCTACAATGAGCAGTTCTTC
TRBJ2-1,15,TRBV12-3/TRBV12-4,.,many,CASSFLRSSRNEQFF,TGTGCCAGCAGTTTTCTACGGAGTTCGAGGAATGAGCAGTTCTTC
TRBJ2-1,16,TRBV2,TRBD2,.,CASNRIAGEGYNEQFF,TGTGCCAGCAATAGGATAGCGGGGGAGGGCTACAATGAGCAGTTCTTC
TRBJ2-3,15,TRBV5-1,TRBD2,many,CASSLAGTSPDTQYF,TGCGCCAGCAGCTTGGCCGGGACTAGCCCAGATACGCAGTATTTT
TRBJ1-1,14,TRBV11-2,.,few,CASSFTDLNTEAFF,TGTGCCAGCAGCTTTACCGACCTGAACACTGAAGCTTTCTTT
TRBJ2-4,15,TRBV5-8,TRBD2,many,CASSLELAGGNIQYF,TGTGCCAGCAGCTTGGAACTAGCGGGGGGAAACATTCAGTACTTC
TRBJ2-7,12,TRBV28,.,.,CASSLLRDEQYF,TGTGCCAGCAGTTTATTAAGGGACGAGCAGTACTTC